What follows are 12 T cell receptor beta chains derived from one specimen sequenced in a study of blood T cell repertoires in COVID-19. The protocol was immunoSEQ multiplex PCR, while the TCRdb copy is restricted to in-frame clones and leaves out a portion. The repertoire has approximately 20,000 clones, 80% to 90% of them found once; the top ten carry approximately 3.2%. Material: peripheral blood. Receptors originate from a human donor in a cohort sampled during active COVID-19.

This clone was recorded only once. J is TRBJ2-3 and V is TRBV28; TRBD2 is a possible D gene (5 bases). The CDR3 contains 16 residues. Germline lookup yields CDR1 MDHEN and CDR2 SYDVKM. Trimming removed 4 bases from V and 4 bases from J, with 18 bases in between. The CDR3 is CASSSSSRGVADTQYF. CDR3 sequence (DNA): TGTGCCAGCAGTTCCTCTTCTCGGGGAGTGGCAGATACGCAGTATTTT. The full variable domain, rest sourced from reference TRBV28 and TRBJ2-3, is DVKVTQSSRYLVKRTGEKVFLECVQDMDHENMFWYRQDPGLGLRLIYFSYDVKMKEKGDIPEGYSVSREKKERFSLILESASTNQTSMYLCASSSSSRGVADTQYFGPGTRLTVL.

The chain carries TRBV12-5 and TRBJ2-3, with D possibly TRBD1 on 5 matching bases. Trimming took 5 bases from V and 4 from J, leaving 7 bases between them. This CDR3 is built from 12 residues. Germline V gives CDR1 LGHNT, CDR2 FRNRAP. In nucleotides, the CDR3 is TGTGCTAGTGGTCTGGGGCCAGATACGCAGTATTTT. Its translation is CASGLGPDTQYF.

The gene calls are TRBV6-6 and TRBJ1-5; tentatively, D is TRBD1 (5 bases). Germline V CDR1 and CDR2: MNHNY, SVGAGI (reference sequence). CDR3 length: 16 residues. V was cut by 2 bases and J by 2 bases, with 13 bases left in between. DNA of the CDR3: TGTGCCAGCAGTTACGTAGCAGGGCATGGCAATCAGCCCCAGCATTTT. Its protein product is CASSYVAGHGNQPQHF.

The chain joins TRBV18 to TRBJ2-7, with D perhaps TRBD1 (6 bases). CDR1 and CDR2 from the germline V gene are KGHSH and LQKENI. Trimming took 2 bases from V and 8 from J, leaving 10 bases between them. CDR3 length: 12 amino acids. The CDR3 loop is CASSPERDKQYF. The DNA for the CDR3 is TGTGCCAGCTCACCAGAAAGGGACAAGCAGTACTTC.

The chain links TRBV4-2 to TRBJ1-3; D is perhaps TRBD1 (6 bases). The germline V gene has CDR1 LGHNA and CDR2 YNFKEQ. Trimming stripped 1 base from V and 0 bases from J, with 10 bases between. The CDR3 length is 16 residues. In DNA form, the CDR3 reads TGTGCCAGCAGCCAAGGGACAGCTAGCTCTGGAAACACCATATATTTT. Translation: CASSQGTASSGNTIYF.

The V and J genes are TRBV28 and TRBJ2-1; no definite D call. CDR3 length: 16 residues. V was cut by 2 bases and J by 0 bases, with 11 bases left in between. Germline assignment: CDR1 MDHEN and CDR2 SYDVKM. CDR3 protein: CASSLTAVSSYNEQFF. The CDR3 nucleotides are TGTGCCAGCAGTTTAACGGCGGTCAGCTCCTACAATGAGCAGTTCTTC. Looking up the rest from reference TRBV28 and TRBJ2-1 gives the full variable domain: DVKVTQSSRYLVKRTGEKVFLECVQDMDHENMFWYRQDPGLGLRLIYFSYDVKMKEKGDIPEGYSVSREKKERFSLILESASTNQTSMYLCASSLTAVSSYNEQFFGPGTRLTVL.

The chain is built from TRBV12-5 and TRBJ2-1; 7 nucleotides agree with TRBD2. The junction had 14 bases not matched to a gene; V was cut back by 2 bases and J by 7 bases. The length of the CDR3 is 17 residues. The germline gives CDR1 LGHNT, CDR2 FRNRAP. CDR3 loop: CASGLSSGTPSRNEQFF. In DNA, the CDR3 is TGTGCTAGTGGTTTGTCAAGCGGGACCCCCAGTCGGAATGAGCAGTTCTTC. Drawing the rest from reference TRBV12-5 and TRBJ2-1, the complete variable domain is DARVTQTPRHKVTEMGQEVTMRCQPILGHNTVFWYRQTMMQGLELLAYFRNRAPLDDSGMPKDRFSAEMPDATLATLKIQPSEPRDSAVYFCASGLSSGTPSRNEQFFGPGTRLTVL.

The chain joins TRBV18 to TRBJ2-2, with TRBD1 matching over 8 bases. V gave up 3 bases and J gave up 3 bases; unmatched junction bases: 9. This CDR3 comprises 17 residues. Germline CDR1 KGHSH, CDR2 LQKENI. The CDR3 bases are TGTGCCAGCTCACCCGAGGACAGGGCAGCTCACACCGGGGAGCTGTTTTTT. This sequence encodes CASSPEDRAAHTGELFF.

This chain joins TRBV1 and TRBJ1-5; the table's D call of TRBD1 was not tested on the DNA. TRBV1 represents a pseudogene. The CDR3 loop spans 15 amino acids. The CDR3 DNA follows: TGCACCAGCAGCCATGACAGGTTTAGCAATCAGCCCCAGCATTTT. This encodes CTSSHDRFSNQPQHF.

The V call is TRBV12-2, the J call TRBJ2-1; no check of the table's D call, TRBD2, against the DNA was made. TRBV12-2 is tagged as a pseudogene. The CDR3 sequence is 15 residues long. The CDR3 spells CASRLGGRGRFGQFF. The CDR3 DNA is TGTGCAAGTCGCTTAGGAGGGAGGGGGAGGTTCGGGCAGTTCTTC.

This chain joins TRBV5-4 and TRBJ1-1, with 9 bases fitting TRBD1. This CDR3 has 14 residues. The germline V gene encodes CDR1 SGHNT and CDR2 YYREEE (reference sequence). Losses at the gene ends were 0 bases for V and 6 bases for J; bases not matched to a gene: 3. For the CDR3, the DNA is TGTGCCAGCAGCTTGGAGGGACAGGGCGCTGAAGCTTTCTTT. It translates to CASSLEGQGAEAFF.

This chain links TRBV5-1 with TRBJ1-1, with 9 bases that match TRBD1. CDR3 length: 13 residues. Germline loops: CDR1 SGHRS, CDR2 YFSETQ. Trimming cost V 3 bases and J 8 bases; bases outside gene matches: 5. CDR3 DNA sequence: TGCGCCAGCAGCTCACAGGGGGCGATAGAAGCTTTCTTT. Its translation: CASSSQGAIEAFF.